This T cell receptor beta chain emerged from a study of human T cells and chemical hapten exposure. Study as a whole: TCR yields differed between samples (mainly from small differences in pooled library volume). Overall study findings and caveats: It was expanded TCRs that formed significantly more large CDR3 similarity clusters than controls did.

Noted time point: patch test 1, 2 weeks after DPC sensitization. Treatment meaning: therapeutic diphenylcyclopropenone sensitization with weekly scalp DPC. Patches went on only after blood had been drawn each time. The CDR3 runs to 13 residues. V lost 6 bases and J lost 4, with 13 bases in between. CDR1 is SGHTS and CDR2 is YDEGEE in the germline V gene. Within the library, unique molecular identifiers were attached to each individual cDNA molecule. TCRdb re-derived calls from the RACE reads in MiXCR, one entry per CDR3 protein. The sample carries approximately 400,000 distinct CDR3 sequences, about 4.8% recorded once. This clonotype came up a few times. Its antigen is unidentified.

The sequence came from a woman between 45 and 60 years old with alopecia areata. Some clones in this sample may be carry-over from other donors' samples. The V call is TRBV5-8, the J call TRBJ1-2, with a possible D match to TRBD1 (5 bases). The sample here was whole blood, taken in connection with sensitization to the hapten diphenylcyclopropenone (DPC). CDR3 nucleotides: TGTGCCAGCAAAGGGGCTTACGTCTATGGCTACACCTTC. Translating it yields CASKGAYVYGYTF. The full variable domain, with the rest looked up from reference TRBV5-8 and TRBJ1-2, is EAGVTQSPTHLIKTRGQQATLRCSPISGHTSVYWYQQALGLGLQFLLWYDEGEERNRGNFPPRFSGRQFPNYSSELNVNALELEDSALYLCASKGAYVYGYTFGSGTRLTVV.